This T cell receptor (beta chain) derives from a study of blood T cell repertoires in COVID-19. The germline V gene encodes CDR1 GTSNPN and CDR2 SVGIG (reference sequence). This CDR3 spans 12 amino acids. The ends were cut back, 0 bases at V and 8 bases at J, with 7 bases in the middle. Clones were read by immunoSEQ multiplex PCR, and TCRdb kept only the in-frame ones, dropping some. The sample records about 46,000 clones, over 75% being singletons. The rearrangement uses TRBV30 and TRBJ1-4; no clear D gene. Sequencing was carried out using peripheral blood. The origin of this receptor is a woman at least 80 years old with COVID-19, enrolled during active disease. The CDR3 region has the DNA TGTGCCTGGAGTGTAGGAGAGGAAAAACTGTTTTTT. It encodes CAWSVGEEKLFF.